This entry lists 14 T cell receptor beta chains sequenced from one sample in a study of blood T cell repertoires in COVID-19. Assay: immunoSEQ multiplex PCR; the TCRdb copy retains only in-frame clones and omits some. Here the sample spans a few hundred thousand clones, around 91% being singletons. Sequencing was carried out using PBMCs or T cells enriched from blood (not recorded which). All receptors come from a woman aged 18 to 35 with acute COVID-19.

The chain employs TRBV28 and TRBJ2-7; perhaps TRBD2 as D (6 bases). The CDR3 runs 16 residues. Germline V CDR1 and CDR2: MDHEN, SYDVKM. V shed 3 bases and J shed 7 bases, with 22 bases lying between them. The CDR3 sequence: CASSFRFLGGLLEQYF. CDR3 DNA sequence: TGTGCCAGCAGTTTTCGCTTTTTGGGAGGCCTTCTGGAGCAGTACTTC.

The chain employs TRBV30 and TRBJ2-7; D remains unclear. The CDR3 runs 13 residues. The V and J ends lost 0 bases and 0 bases respectively, with 6 bases between them. CDR1 and CDR2 from the germline V gene are GTSNPN and SVGIG (reference sequence). CDR3: CAWSVQPSYEQYF. The CDR3 nucleotides are TGTGCCTGGAGTGTACAACCCTCCTACGAGCAGTACTTC.

This chain joins TRBV24-1 and TRBJ1-2; possible D gene TRBD1, 5 bases. Germline CDR1 KGHDR, CDR2 SFDVKD. This CDR3 contains 15 residues. Deletions cut 1 base from V and 8 bases from J, with 16 bases between. The CDR3 DNA reads as TGTGCCACCAGTGATTTTGGCAGGGAGGGAGGAGGCTACACCTTC. Amino acids: CATSDFGREGGGYTF.

This chain links TRBV7-3 with TRBJ1-1, with D perhaps TRBD1 (5 bases). Germline CDR1 reads SGHTA; CDR2 reads FQGTGA. The CDR3 length is 15 residues. Trimming left V 4 bases short and J 4 bases short, with 16 bases between. CDR3 residues: CASSSAGQGITEAFF. For the CDR3, the DNA is TGTGCCAGCAGCTCAGCAGGGCAGGGAATCACTGAAGCTTTCTTT.

The rearrangement uses TRBV3-1 (or the pseudogene TRBV3-2) and TRBJ1-6, with D tentatively TRBD1 (6 bases). The V gene's germline CDR1 is LGHDT and CDR2 YNNKEL (reference sequence). This CDR3 comprises 16 residues. V gave up 1 base and J gave up 0 bases, with 7 bases separating them. The CDR3 DNA reads TGTGCCAGCAGCCAAGTGGACAGCTCCTATAATTCACCCCTCCACTTT. Encoded protein: CASSQVDSSYNSPLHF.

The CDR3 nucleotides are TGCAGTGCGAGTGAGGGGAGGGGGGGCAATCAGCCCCAGCATTTT. Protein sequence: CSASEGRGGNQPQHF. This chain uses TRBV20-1 with TRBJ1-5; a weak D match, TRBD1 (6 bases). Deletions cut 6 bases from V and 2 bases from J, with 17 bases between. The CDR3 extends over 15 amino acids. Germline V gene lookup returns CDR1 DFQATT and CDR2 SNEGSKA (reference sequence).

This clone was recorded only once. The CDR3 DNA follows: TGTGCCAGCAGTTACTCGATGGGACAGCCGAGGGGCTACACCTTC. Its translation: CASSYSMGQPRGYTF. V is TRBV6-5 and J is TRBJ1-2, with 7 bases matching TRBD1. The CDR3 has 15 residues. Looked up from germline, CDR1 is MNHEY and CDR2 is SVGAGI. Trimming cost V 0 bases and J 8 bases; bases outside gene matches: 9.

V usage is TRBV5-1 and J usage is TRBJ2-7; TRBD1 matches at 7 bases. Germline V gene data show CDR1 as SGHRS and CDR2 as YFSETQ. With V trimmed by 1 base and J by 3 bases, 10 bases remained unmatched. This CDR3 region has 16 residues. The CDR3, as DNA: TGCGCCAGCAGCTTGAAGCAGGGGGTATTCAACTACGAGCAGTACTTC. Its protein is CASSLKQGVFNYEQYF.

In DNA, the CDR3 is TGTGCCAGTAGTATAGAATCGACAGGGTGGGAGACCCAGTACTTC. This gives the protein CASSIESTGWETQYF. This chain joins TRBV19 and TRBJ2-5; 7 nucleotides agree with TRBD1. The CDR3 contains 15 residues. Per germline, CDR1 LNHDA and CDR2 SQIVND (reference sequence). With 0 bases clipped from V and 5 bases from J, the junction kept 6 bases outside the gene matches.

The sample holds one count of this clone. The J gene is TRBJ1-4, the V gene TRBV4-2; D perhaps matches TRBD1 (5 bases). V lost 0 bases to trimming and J lost 13 bases, with 21 bases between them. Germline lookup yields CDR1 LGHNA and CDR2 YNFKEQ. The CDR3 sequence is 16 residues long. In DNA, the CDR3 is TGTGCCAGCAGCCAAGAGATTGGAGGGGTGTCGTTCATACTGTTTTTT. Amino acid sequence: CASSQEIGGVSFILFF.

The chain employs TRBV5-1 and TRBJ1-1; a possible D gene is TRBD1 (6 bases). The germline V and J ends were trimmed by 0 bases and 5 bases, with 11 bases remaining between them. Germline V CDR1 and CDR2: SGHRS, YFSETQ. The CDR3 extends over 14 amino acids. The CDR3 reads CASSLDREGTEAFF. The CDR3 nucleotides are TGCGCCAGCAGCTTGGACAGGGAAGGGACTGAAGCTTTCTTT.

The V call is TRBV27, the J call TRBJ1-5, with D tentatively TRBD1 (6 bases). Trimming left V 5 bases short and J 5 bases short, with 16 bases between. This CDR3 is 15 amino acids long. The germline CDR1 and CDR2 sequences are MNHEY and SMNVEV (reference sequence). CDR3 region: CASSPLGHRDQPQHF. The CDR3 DNA reads TGTGCCAGCAGTCCCCTCGGACACAGGGATCAGCCCCAGCATTTT.

Only one count was recorded for this clone. The V and J genes are TRBV11-3 and TRBJ1-2; D perhaps matches TRBD1 (6 bases). Germline V gene data show CDR1 as SGHNT and CDR2 as YENEEA. CDR3 length equals 13 residues. V lost 5 bases to trimming and J lost 6 bases, with 13 bases between them. The CDR3 nucleotides are TGTGCCAGCAGCAATCGGCAGGGGAATGGCTACACCTTC. Amino acid sequence: CASSNRQGNGYTF.

This clone was found once. The genes are TRBV4-2 and TRBJ2-3; 7 bases agree with TRBD2. The junction had 5 bases not matched to a gene; V was cut back by 1 base and J by 1 base. The germline gives CDR1 LGHNA, CDR2 YNFKEQ. There are 16 residues in the CDR3. This CDR3 is CASSQVASGGTDTQYF. CDR3 DNA: TGTGCCAGCAGCCAAGTGGCTAGCGGAGGCACAGATACGCAGTATTTT.